Listed below are T cell receptor beta chains from one sample, sequenced in a study of shared T cell receptors in the human thymus. Generated by immunoSEQ multiplex PCR, the TCRdb table keeps only in-frame clones and is missing some. The profile shows hundreds of thousands of clones, around nine tenths of them singletons. These data were also reused for a study on human thymus T cells.

Material for sequencing was thymocytes. The origin of the receptors is a boy under two years old with a congenital heart defect. Both conserved end residues are part of each CDR3. D genes are given only for firm matches. The size of a clone is reported for some rows only, either as once, few or many, or as a class for expanded clones.

v_gene: TRBV7-2; j_gene: TRBJ2-5; abundance: .; d_gene: TRBD2; CDR3nt: TGTGCCAGCAGCTTCGGGAGGGCTCTAACTCCCACGAGGCAAGAGACCCAGTACTTC; CDR3aa: CASSFGRALTPTRQETQYF
v_gene: TRBV7-7; j_gene: TRBJ2-7; abundance: .; d_gene: TRBD1; CDR3nt: TGTGCTAGCAGCTTAGCGCTAGGACAGGTACTTTACGAGCAGTACTTC; CDR3aa: CASSLALGQVLYEQYF
v_gene: TRBV18; j_gene: TRBJ1-5; abundance: .; d_gene: .; CDR3nt: TGTGCCAGCTCACCGGGAGGGAATAATAGCAATCAGCCCCAGCATTTT; CDR3aa: CASSPGGNNSNQPQHF
v_gene: TRBV27; j_gene: TRBJ1-1; abundance: once; d_gene: .; CDR3nt: TGTGCCAGCAGTAATGGACAGCTTTCCCGGGACACTGAAGCTTTCTTT; CDR3aa: CASSNGQLSRDTEAFF
v_gene: TRBV29-1; j_gene: TRBJ2-3; abundance: .; d_gene: TRBD1; CDR3nt: TGCAGCGTGACCGGGACAGGGGTAACAGATACGCAGTATTTT; CDR3aa: CSVTGTGVTDTQYF
v_gene: TRBV5-8; j_gene: TRBJ2-7; abundance: once; d_gene: .; CDR3nt: TGTGCCAGCAGCTTGAGGGGCAGCCCTTGGGAGCAGTACTTC; CDR3aa: CASSLRGSPWEQYF
v_gene: TRBV4-3; j_gene: TRBJ1-4; abundance: .; d_gene: TRBD1; CDR3nt: TGCGCCAGCGGGGGACAGGGAAAAAATGAAAAACTGTTTTTT; CDR3aa: CASGGQGKNEKLFF
v_gene: TRBV18; j_gene: TRBJ2-2; abundance: .; d_gene: .; CDR3nt: TGTGCCAGCTCACTACCAGGGGCCCAAGGCGGGGAGCTGTTTTTT; CDR3aa: CASSLPGAQGGELFF
v_gene: TRBV14; j_gene: TRBJ2-7; abundance: .; d_gene: TRBD2; CDR3nt: TGTGCCAACCCAGCGGGAGCCCCCTACGAGCAGTACTTC; CDR3aa: CANPAGAPYEQYF
v_gene: TRBV2; j_gene: TRBJ2-7; abundance: .; d_gene: .; CDR3nt: TGTGCCAGCAGTCACACCACCCGGAGGGCTTGCGAGCAGTACTTC; CDR3aa: CASSHTTRRACEQYF
v_gene: TRBV11-2; j_gene: TRBJ2-7; abundance: .; d_gene: .; CDR3nt: TGTGCCAGCAGCTTACCCCACCGGGACACACCCGAGCAGTACTTC; CDR3aa: CASSLPHRDTPEQYF
v_gene: TRBV6-6; j_gene: TRBJ1-2; abundance: .; d_gene: .; CDR3nt: TGTGCCAGCAGTTACTCTGCGGCCCGACGCTATGGCTACACCTTC; CDR3aa: CASSYSAARRYGYTF
v_gene: TRBV5-1; j_gene: TRBJ2-7; abundance: .; d_gene: TRBD1; CDR3nt: TGCGCCAGTCAGGGGGCGAACTACGAGCAGTACTTC; CDR3aa: CASQGANYEQYF
v_gene: TRBV4-1; j_gene: TRBJ2-5; abundance: .; d_gene: .; CDR3nt: TGCGCCAGCAGCCAAGTAATGGTAGAACAAGAGACCCAGTACTTC; CDR3aa: CASSQVMVEQETQYF
v_gene: TRBV2; j_gene: TRBJ2-7; abundance: .; d_gene: .; CDR3nt: TGTGCCAGCAGTGAGAGCGCAGATCGTCCCTACGAGCAGTACTTC; CDR3aa: CASSESADRPYEQYF
v_gene: TRBV6-4; j_gene: TRBJ2-1; abundance: .; d_gene: TRBD2; CDR3nt: TGTGCCAGCAGCCCTAGCGGGGGCTACAATGAGCAGTTCTTC; CDR3aa: CASSPSGGYNEQFF
v_gene: TRBV7-9; j_gene: TRBJ2-1; abundance: .; d_gene: .; CDR3nt: TGTGCCAGCGGGGGCGATGAGCAGTTCTTC; CDR3aa: CASGGDEQFF
v_gene: TRBV5-4; j_gene: TRBJ1-1; abundance: once; d_gene: TRBD1; CDR3nt: TGTGCCAGCAGCTTGGTTACCAAGGATGGACAGGGGTCTGAAGCTTTCTTT; CDR3aa: CASSLVTKDGQGSEAFF
v_gene: TRBV11-3; j_gene: TRBJ2-4; abundance: once; d_gene: TRBD1; CDR3nt: TGTGCCAGCAGCCGAACAGGGGCAGGTGGAAACATTCAGTACTTC; CDR3aa: CASSRTGAGGNIQYF
v_gene: TRBV11-1; j_gene: TRBJ2-7; abundance: once; d_gene: .; CDR3nt: TGTGCCAGCAGCTTAAGCGGGCGAGATCGTGCCCACGAGCAGTACTTC; CDR3aa: CASSLSGRDRAHEQYF
v_gene: TRBV28; j_gene: TRBJ1-5; abundance: .; d_gene: TRBD1; CDR3nt: TGTGCCAGCAGTTTATCAAACTCGACAGGGGCGGGTCAGCCCCAGCATTTT; CDR3aa: CASSLSNSTGAGQPQHF
v_gene: TRBV7-9; j_gene: TRBJ2-5; abundance: .; d_gene: TRBD1; CDR3nt: TGTGCCAGCAGCCTGACAGGGGGCCAGGAGACCCAGTACTTC; CDR3aa: CASSLTGGQETQYF
v_gene: TRBV7-2; j_gene: TRBJ2-1; abundance: .; d_gene: .; CDR3nt: TGTGCCAGCAGTCCCGACAGTCTCTACAATGAGCAGTTCTTC; CDR3aa: CASSPDSLYNEQFF
v_gene: TRBV5-6; j_gene: TRBJ2-5; abundance: once; d_gene: TRBD2; CDR3nt: TGTGCCAGCAGCTTGGTACTAGCGGGAACAGAGACCCAGTACTTC; CDR3aa: CASSLVLAGTETQYF
v_gene: TRBV19; j_gene: TRBJ2-1; abundance: few; d_gene: TRBD2; CDR3nt: TGTGCCAGTAGTTCCCGGACTAGCGGCACCTACTCCTACAATGAGCAGTTCTTC; CDR3aa: CASSSRTSGTYSYNEQFF
v_gene: TRBV15; j_gene: TRBJ2-5; abundance: once; d_gene: TRBD2; CDR3nt: TGTGCCACCAGCAGAGATGGGTCTAGCGGGAGCCGAGAGACCCAGTACTTC; CDR3aa: CATSRDGSSGSRETQYF
v_gene: TRBV5-3; j_gene: TRBJ2-7; abundance: .; d_gene: TRBD2; CDR3nt: TGTGCCAGAAGCTTGGCCCATTCAGGGCGGGAGCCTAGCGAGCAGTACTTC; CDR3aa: CARSLAHSGREPSEQYF
v_gene: TRBV20-1; j_gene: TRBJ2-2; abundance: once; d_gene: .; CDR3nt: TGCAGTGCTCCATACACCGGGGAGCTGTTTTTT; CDR3aa: CSAPYTGELFF
v_gene: TRBV4-3; j_gene: TRBJ1-1; abundance: .; d_gene: .; CDR3nt: TGCGCCAGCAGCCAAGATCGGGCGGGGGGGGTTGGGACACTTGCTGAAGCTTTCTTT; CDR3aa: CASSQDRAGGVGTLAEAFF
v_gene: TRBV18; j_gene: TRBJ1-3; abundance: once; d_gene: .; CDR3nt: TGTGCCAGCTCCACGGCCGGGAAGGACGTCAACACCATATATTTT; CDR3aa: CASSTAGKDVNTIYF
v_gene: TRBV29-1; j_gene: TRBJ2-7; abundance: .; d_gene: TRBD1; CDR3nt: TGCAGCGTTGTGACCCGGGACAGGAGCTCCTACGAGCAGTACTTC; CDR3aa: CSVVTRDRSSYEQYF